These T cell receptor beta chains were read from a single sample in a study of blood T cell repertoires in COVID-19. The data were produced by immunoSEQ multiplex PCR, yet TCRdb's version contains in-frame clones alone and is incomplete. The profile shows approximately 240,000 clones, 80% to 85% of them singletons. The sequenced material came from peripheral blood. These receptors all come from a woman in her sixties or seventies with acute or convalescent COVID-19. Each CDR3 is given without its conserved first and last residue. Clone size is given for some rows only: seen once, a few or many times, or a class if the clone is expanded.

v_call	j_call	clone_size	cdr3_aa
TRBV7-6	TRBJ1-3	NA	ASSLGGQGVFPGNTIY
TRBV7-3	TRBJ2-3	NA	ASSLTSGVADTQY
TRBV30	TRBJ2-4	NA	AWSVNGGAGLYIQY
TRBV3-1/TRBV3-2	TRBJ1-6	NA	ASSYTGGSYNSPLH
TRBV18	TRBJ1-2	NA	ASSPQGANYGYT
TRBV5-4	TRBJ2-1	NA	ASSLLRDRALNEQF
TRBV3-1/TRBV3-2	TRBJ1-2	NA	ASSHRTGTGGARASHYT
TRBV6-5	TRBJ1-1	NA	ASTGTRWTEAF
TRBV10-3	TRBJ1-2	NA	AISETVARDYGYT
TRBV7-2	TRBJ1-2	NA	ASSSGQVDGYT
TRBV27	TRBJ2-2	once	ASSFLGAGELF
TRBV18	TRBJ2-6	NA	ASSPPSGRVSGANVLT
TRBV2	TRBJ2-1	once	ATGTSVDNEQF
TRBV7-9	TRBJ2-3	NA	ASSLGLIRQGAKDTQY
TRBV6-5	TRBJ1-2	NA	ASSYPANYGYT
TRBV2	TRBJ1-2	NA	ASSFGQGYGYT
TRBV28	TRBJ1-1	NA	ASRGTGVTEAF
TRBV30	TRBJ1-1	NA	AWRQNTEAF
TRBV6-5	TRBJ1-6	NA	ASRPGSSYNSPLH
TRBV7-9	TRBJ1-1	few	ASSSTRDRATEAF
TRBV7-2	TRBJ2-7	once	ASSKSGGVYEQY
TRBV28	TRBJ1-2	NA	ASTAGYGYT
TRBV7-2	TRBJ2-2	NA	ASSVTGGAGELF
TRBV2	TRBJ2-7	NA	ASDREAYEQY
TRBV28	TRBJ2-7	few	ASSLTQGGGKQY
TRBV19	TRBJ2-5	NA	ASNDRVGETQY
TRBV7-2	TRBJ2-5	NA	ASSYRSRLGSETQY
TRBV5-4	TRBJ1-6	NA	ASSLIDRNSNNSPLH
TRBV5-1	TRBJ2-7	NA	ASSGDREDEQY
TRBV14	TRBJ2-7	few	ASSLGQGTSNYEQY
TRBV7-9	TRBJ1-2	NA	ASSGIGQGNGYGYT
TRBV6-5	TRBJ2-7	NA	ASRTGNLEQY
TRBV5-1	TRBJ1-6	NA	ASSHRTERSSYNSPLH
TRBV7-2	TRBJ1-2	few	ASSLVVAEGAKGYT
TRBV11-1	TRBJ2-2	NA	ASSQQSGGAGELF
TRBV5-6	TRBJ1-1	NA	ASSPDWANTEAF
TRBV7-2	TRBJ2-5	NA	ASSLGASTSKTQY
TRBV4-1	TRBJ1-6	NA	ASSPSSSSYNSPLH
TRBV7-8	TRBJ1-2	once	ASSLGQEYGYT
TRBV5-1	TRBJ1-2	few	ASSLDRADYGYT
TRBV25-1	TRBJ1-2	NA	ASRDGVVGVYT
TRBV19	TRBJ1-2	NA	ASSPLRGRTGWEDGYT
TRBV3-1/TRBV3-2	TRBJ1-2	NA	ASSQDSQGSYGYT
TRBV28	TRBJ1-2	NA	ASSLFTSSGGLGYGYT
TRBV6-5	TRBJ1-1	NA	ASSYRQTEFTEAF
TRBV7-2	TRBJ1-2	NA	ASSLQGDYGYT
TRBV7-9	TRBJ2-3	NA	ASRRGSTDTQY
TRBV28	TRBJ1-4	NA	ASSWGGVNEKLF
TRBV9	TRBJ2-5	NA	ASSVAGATQETQY
TRBV19	TRBJ1-4	NA	ASKFPGQSNEKLF
TRBV6-2/TRBV6-3	TRBJ2-7	NA	ASSAPGLQNYEQY
TRBV18	TRBJ2-1	NA	ASSREQGNEQF
TRBV7-9	TRBJ2-7	once	ASSLATGGLYEQY
TRBV2	TRBJ2-1	NA	ASSERAGAANEQF
TRBV5-1	TRBJ1-4	NA	ASSPGQGTTTNEKLF